The clone carrying this T cell receptor (beta chain) appeared many times. RNA transcripts yielded amplified TCR beta CDR3 regions. First-round RT-PCR with HTBI primers amplified the TCR CDR3 region. TCRdb fed the multiplex PCR reads into MiXCR, producing one record per CDR3 protein. The profile shows roughly 350,000 distinct CDR3 sequences, roughly 15% of them singletons. The entry originates in a study of T cells in Graves' hyperthyroidism and ophthalmopathy. Germline values: CDR1 MNHNS, CDR2 SASEGT. The CDR3 totals 14 residues. V shed 5 bases and J shed 2 bases, with 12 bases lying between them. The sequenced sample was blood. The chain carries TRBV6-1 and TRBJ1-2; perhaps TRBD1 as D (6 bases). The receptor was isolated from a woman between 40 and 55 years old with Graves' ophthalmopathy. The CDR3 sequence: CASSKQGANYGYTF. In nucleotides, the CDR3 is TGTGCCAGCAGTAAACAGGGAGCGAACTATGGCTACACCTTC.